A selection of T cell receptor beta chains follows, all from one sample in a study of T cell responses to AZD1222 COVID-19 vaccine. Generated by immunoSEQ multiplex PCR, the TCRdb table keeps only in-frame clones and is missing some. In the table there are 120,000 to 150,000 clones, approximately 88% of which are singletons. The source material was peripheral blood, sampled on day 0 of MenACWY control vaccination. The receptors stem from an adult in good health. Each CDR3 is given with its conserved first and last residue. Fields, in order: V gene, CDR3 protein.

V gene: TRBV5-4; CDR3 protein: CASSLTGGPSSTDTQYF
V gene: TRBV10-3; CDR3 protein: CAISSRNEQYF
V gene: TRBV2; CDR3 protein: CASSGGAGELFF
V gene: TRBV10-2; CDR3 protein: CASRAGTVNTGELFF
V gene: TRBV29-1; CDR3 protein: CSVTTRRRMNTEAFF
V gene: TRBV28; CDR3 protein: CASRTGGSYEQYF
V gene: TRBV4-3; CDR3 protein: CASSQGASSGNTIYF
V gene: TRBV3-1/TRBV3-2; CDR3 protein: CASSPAGQYGYTF
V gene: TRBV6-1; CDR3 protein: CASSEGTGKYF
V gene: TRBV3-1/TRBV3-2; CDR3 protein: CASSPLGAGEKLFF
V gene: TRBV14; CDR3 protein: CASSQIGNIQYF
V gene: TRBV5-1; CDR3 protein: CASSRGRAATNEKLFF
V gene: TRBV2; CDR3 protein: CASSGLAGAHEQYF
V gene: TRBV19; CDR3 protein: CASSREGAYSYEQYF
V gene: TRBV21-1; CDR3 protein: CASSHRDWTINEQFF
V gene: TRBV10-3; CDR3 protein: CAISESSRTYYGYTF
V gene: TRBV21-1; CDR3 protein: CASSKGEGEYGYTF
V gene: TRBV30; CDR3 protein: CAWSVQVGGLSGNTIYF
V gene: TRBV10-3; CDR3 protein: CAISERDRYEQYF
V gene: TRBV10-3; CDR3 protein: CATSVTRTGRNEKLFF
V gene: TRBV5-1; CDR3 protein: CASSLTSGITDTQYF
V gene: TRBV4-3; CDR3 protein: CASSQEPLAGGPETQYF
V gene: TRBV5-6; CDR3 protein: CASSEDRGLINGYTF
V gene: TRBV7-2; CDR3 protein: CASSLEAKWGQSYF
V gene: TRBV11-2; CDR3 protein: CASSRDTSKGGYTF
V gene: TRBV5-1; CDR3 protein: CASSSLAGTDTQYF
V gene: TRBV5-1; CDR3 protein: CASRGDVAYGYTF
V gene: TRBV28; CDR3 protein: CASSLPLMTVPDTQYF
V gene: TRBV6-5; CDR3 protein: CASRMAGGRETQYF
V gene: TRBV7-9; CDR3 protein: CASSLAWTDRQGYTF
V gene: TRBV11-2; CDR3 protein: CASSPRPGDTQYF
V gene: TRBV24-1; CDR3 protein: CATSDFRGFGGYTF
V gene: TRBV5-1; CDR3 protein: CASSPGWRSYNEQFF
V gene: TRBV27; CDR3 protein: CASSFPGGTEAFF
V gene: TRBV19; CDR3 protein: CASKGYEQYF
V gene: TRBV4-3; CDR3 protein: CASSQGDGSGGELFF
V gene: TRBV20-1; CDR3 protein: CSASGATNEKLFF
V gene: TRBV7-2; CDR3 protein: CASSFTGVSYEQYF
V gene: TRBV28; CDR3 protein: CASSLLAGVSDEQFF
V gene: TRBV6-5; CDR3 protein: CASRTWDEAFF
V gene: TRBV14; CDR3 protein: CASSPLGGTGTSGTHEQFF
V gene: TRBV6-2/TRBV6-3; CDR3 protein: CASSGHTYEQYF
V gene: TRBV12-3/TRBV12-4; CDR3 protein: CASTASYNEQFF
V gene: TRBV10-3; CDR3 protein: CAISDTQLNYGYTF
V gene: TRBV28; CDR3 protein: CASRLPIDREWGNQPQHF
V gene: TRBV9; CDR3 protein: CASSVDTVGGTQYF
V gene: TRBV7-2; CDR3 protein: CASSLQTDLYEQYF
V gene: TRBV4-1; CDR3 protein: CASSLTGTGNQPQHF
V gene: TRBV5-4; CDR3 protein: CASSPRGANYGYTF
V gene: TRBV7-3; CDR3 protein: CASSPRASSNEQYF
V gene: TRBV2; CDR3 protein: CASSDGSFRTPLHF
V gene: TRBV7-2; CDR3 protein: CASSPPGRQETQYF
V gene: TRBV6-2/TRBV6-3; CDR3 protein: CASSNSDTQYF
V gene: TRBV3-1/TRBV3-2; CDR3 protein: CASSQVQGEQYF
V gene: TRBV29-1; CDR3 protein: CSVVQLAGKETQYF
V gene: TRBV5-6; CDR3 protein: CASSSRDRVPEAFF
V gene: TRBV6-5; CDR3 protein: CASSYRPGQGVEAFF
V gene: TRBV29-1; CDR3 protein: CSVPDGYEQYF
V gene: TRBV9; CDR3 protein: CASSVVHRGLPSYNEQFF
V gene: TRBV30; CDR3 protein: CAWSVRGGYTF